This T cell receptor beta chain was captured by sequencing in a study of metastatic and nonmetastatic thyroid tumors. With V trimmed by 2 bases and J by 5 bases, 6 bases remained unmatched. Per germline, CDR1 MNHNS and CDR2 SASEGT. This CDR3 is 15 amino acids long. Each patient went into thyroid surgery without having received any treatment. TCRdb re-called clones via MiXCR from the PCR reads. The sample contains approximately 24,000 clones, 20% to 25% of which appear only once. With regard to this clone: Antigen specificity is unknown.

Findings and caveats of the study: Reports indicated that malignant thyroid tumors showed significantly higher TCR beta diversity than benign nodules did, in blood and tumor.

The rearrangement uses TRBV6-1 and TRBJ2-1; TRBD2 agrees at 7 bases. The receptor's source is a male donor with papillary thyroid cancer or a benign thyroid nodule (not recorded which). Some clones in this sample may be carry-over from other donors' samples. Sample: blood. The CDR3 loop reads CASSEWASGHNEQFF. CDR3 nucleotides: TGTGCCAGCAGTGAATGGGCTAGCGGACACAATGAGCAGTTCTTC.